This T cell receptor (beta chain) was observed in a study of cytomegalovirus exposure and HLA in healthy donors. The method was immunoSEQ multiplex PCR; TCRdb's version includes in-frame clones alone and lacks a portion of them. This sample carries 100,000 or so clones, about 88% of them seen once, and the ten largest clones take 3% to 4%. Germline trimming cut 2 bases from V and 3 bases from J; bases unmatched to any gene: 7. This CDR3 has 16 residues. Per the germline V gene, CDR1 is SGDLS and CDR2 is YYNGEE. This TCR was recovered from a woman aged 18-35 years in good health and CMV-seropositive. The sequencing input was PBMCs. This chain connects TRBV9 to TRBJ2-2, with 7 bases lining up with TRBD2. CDR3: CASSVSSGRYTGELFF. CDR3 coding DNA: TGTGCCAGCAGCGTGAGTAGCGGGCGCTACACCGGGGAGCTGTTTTTT.